Listed below are T cell receptor beta chains from one sample, sequenced in a study of blood T cells in healthy people across ages. One entry per CDR3 protein, called by TCRdb with MiXCR from the 5' RACE reads. The sample records 1 million or so distinct CDR3 sequences, approximately 26% being singletons. The data were also submitted as part of a second study, on T cells of mothers and their children.

Sequencing used blood. Receptors originate from a girl aged 2 to 10 in good health. Both conserved end residues are part of each CDR3. Each record gives: V gene, J gene, clone size, D gene, CDR3 DNA, CDR3 protein. The D gene is left open where the match is weak. Only some rows state a clone size, as once, few, many or a class for expanded clones.

>TRBV3-1|TRBJ2-7|NA|NA
TGTGCCAGCAGTCTCCGAGGGCGGGTTCCCTACGAGCAGTACTTC
CASSLRGRVPYEQYF
>TRBV7-8|TRBJ2-1|few|NA
TGTGCCAGCAGGGCCGGGACCGCTTACAATGAGCAGTTCTTC
CASRAGTAYNEQFF
>TRBV20-1|TRBJ1-5|NA|NA
TGCAGTGCTAGACCTGGATATAGCAATCAGCCCCAGCATTTT
CSARPGYSNQPQHF
>TRBV7-2|TRBJ2-7|few|TRBD2
TGTGCCAGCAGCTTTGCGGGGGGAACCTACGAGCAGTACTTC
CASSFAGGTYEQYF
>TRBV6-2/TRBV6-3|TRBJ2-6|NA|NA
TGTGCCAGCAGTTCGGGGGGCTCAGGTGCTGGGGCCAACGTCCTGACTTTC
CASSSGGSGAGANVLTF
>TRBV20-1|TRBJ2-7|NA|TRBD2
TGCAGTGCTAACGCAGCGGGATTACGCTACGAGCAGTACTTC
CSANAAGLRYEQYF
>TRBV12-5|TRBJ1-5|few|NA
TGTGCTAGTGGTTTGGTACCGGGGGGGAGCAATCAGCCCCAGCATTTT
CASGLVPGGSNQPQHF
>TRBV4-1|TRBJ1-2|NA|TRBD1
TGCGCCAGCAGCCTCTATGGACAGGGGCCTAACTATGGCTACACCTTC
CASSLYGQGPNYGYTF
>TRBV12-3/TRBV12-4|TRBJ2-5|few|TRBD2
TGTGCCAGCAGATGGGCGGGGGGAGGAGAGACCCAGTACTTC
CASRWAGGGETQYF
>TRBV7-9|TRBJ1-2|few|NA
TGTGCCAGCAGCTTAAAACCGACAGACTATGGCTACACCTTC
CASSLKPTDYGYTF
>TRBV25-1|TRBJ2-5|few|NA
TGTGCCAGCAGTGACGCCCGGGAGTACTTC
CASSDAREYF
>TRBV29-1|TRBJ2-5|NA|NA
TGCAGCGTTGAACCGCCGGGGCGCAGGGAAGAGACCCAGTACTTC
CSVEPPGRREETQYF
>TRBV7-2|TRBJ1-6|NA|NA
TGTGCCAGCAGCGCGCGAAACACAGGGAACAATTCACCCCTCCACTTT
CASSARNTGNNSPLHF
>TRBV6-5|TRBJ2-5|few|NA
TGTGCCAGCGGACCCGACTATGGGACCCAGTACTTC
CASGPDYGTQYF
>TRBV11-2|TRBJ2-5|NA|NA
TGTGCCAGCAGCCTATATGGACGGGGGAACGCGGGTAGATCAGAGACCCAGTACTTC
CASSLYGRGNAGRSETQYF
>TRBV4-1|TRBJ1-4|NA|NA
TGCGCCAGCAGCCCAGGACTCCCTGAAAAACTGTTTTTT
CASSPGLPEKLFF
>TRBV7-9|TRBJ2-7|few|TRBD1
TGTGCCAGCAGCTTAGTATCGACAGGGCCTCCCTACGAGCAGTACTTC
CASSLVSTGPPYEQYF
>TRBV28|TRBJ1-1|NA|NA
TGTGCCAGCAGTCCAGACAGCCCGAACACTGAAGCTTTCTTT
CASSPDSPNTEAFF
>TRBV5-1|TRBJ2-2|NA|NA
TGCGCCAGCAGCCCTACCCCGGGGCTAGCCCTAAGAACCGGGGAGCTGTTTTTT
CASSPTPGLALRTGELFF
>TRBV29-1|TRBJ1-2|NA|TRBD1
TGCAGCGTTGAAGGGACAGGGGGCGCAAACTATGGCTACACCTTC
CSVEGTGGANYGYTF
>TRBV11-2|TRBJ2-4|NA|NA
TGTGCCAGCAGCTTATGGCCAGGGATGGGCAAAAACATTCAGTACTTC
CASSLWPGMGKNIQYF
>TRBV28|TRBJ2-7|few|TRBD1
TGTGCCAGCAGAATGGGGACAGACCTACGATGGCAGTACTTC
CASRMGTDLRWQYF
>TRBV2|TRBJ2-5|few|NA
TGTGCCACCTCAGGGTCTGGGACCCAGTACTTC
CATSGSGTQYF
>TRBV13|TRBJ2-1|NA|TRBD2
TGTGCCAGCAGCTTTGCGACTAGCGGGAGGAGGGAGCAGTTCTTC
CASSFATSGRREQFF
>TRBV4-3|TRBJ1-1|NA|NA
TGCGCCAGCAGCCAAGATCGGACGGGATTACCTGAAGCTTTCTTT
CASSQDRTGLPEAFF
>TRBV20-1|TRBJ2-5|NA|TRBD2
TGCAGTGGGGCCCTAGCGGGGGGGATACGACAAGAGACCCAGTACTTC
CSGALAGGIRQETQYF
>TRBV6-2/TRBV6-3|TRBJ1-4|few|NA
TGTGCCAGCAGTTACTCCCTGCGATTAGACAGACGGGGTGAAAAACTGTTTTTT
CASSYSLRLDRRGEKLFF
>TRBV13|TRBJ1-3|NA|NA
TGTGCCAGCAGCTCCGGACAGACCTCTGGAAACACCATATATTTT
CASSSGQTSGNTIYF
>TRBV15|TRBJ2-3|NA|TRBD2
TGTGCCACCAGCAGAGATTTGATAGCGGGAGAAGATACGCAGTATTTT
CATSRDLIAGEDTQYF
>TRBV20-1|TRBJ2-1|few|TRBD1
TGCAGTGCTAGAGGGACAGGGCCTCCCTACAATGAGCAGTTCTTC
CSARGTGPPYNEQFF
>TRBV3-1|TRBJ2-1|few|NA
TGTGCCAGCAGCGAGAACAGGGCGGCCTACAATGAGCAGTTCTTC
CASSENRAAYNEQFF